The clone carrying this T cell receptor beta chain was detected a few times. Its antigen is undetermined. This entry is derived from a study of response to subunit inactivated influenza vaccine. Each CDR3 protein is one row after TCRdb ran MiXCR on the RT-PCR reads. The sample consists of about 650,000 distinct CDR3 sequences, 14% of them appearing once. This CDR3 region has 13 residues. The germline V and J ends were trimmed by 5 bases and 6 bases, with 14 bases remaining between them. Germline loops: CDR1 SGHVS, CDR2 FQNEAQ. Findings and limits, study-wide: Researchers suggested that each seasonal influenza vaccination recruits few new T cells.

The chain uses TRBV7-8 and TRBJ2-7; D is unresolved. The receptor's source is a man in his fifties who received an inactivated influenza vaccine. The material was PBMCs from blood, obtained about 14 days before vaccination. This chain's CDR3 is CASSAQTELEQYF. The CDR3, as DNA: TGTGCCAGCAGCGCACAGACGGAGCTCGAGCAGTACTTC.